The clone carrying this T cell receptor (beta chain) was seen a handful of times. This entry comes from a study of blood T cells in healthy people across ages. A second PCR of 7 to 11 cycles used a sample-barcoded 5' primer and a J-beta primer mix. TCRdb re-called the 5' RACE reads through MiXCR, storing one row per CDR3 protein. The table includes about 750,000 distinct CDR3 sequences, roughly 53% detected once. There were healthy Caucasian individuals from Russia, aged about 6 to 100, serving as donors. PBMCs were isolated at a quantity of at least 7 million per sample. The sample taken for sequencing was blood. This TCR came from a man aged 80 or over in good health.

The CDR3 DNA follows: TGTGCCAGCAGGGAAGCGGGGGGGGACAATGAGCAGTTCTTC. Translation: CASREAGGDNEQFF. The chain uses TRBV25-1 and TRBJ2-1; 10 bases line up with TRBD2. This CDR3 has 14 residues. Germline V gene sequence: CDR1 MGHDK, CDR2 SYGVNS. V trimming: 6 bases; J trimming: 5 bases; junction bases outside the gene matches: 4.